Listed here are 21 T cell receptor beta chains from one sample, sequenced in a study of CD8 T cells in ankylosing spondylitis. TCRdb ran MiXCR on the 5' RACE reads and lists one entry per CDR3 protein. In the table there are about 140,000 distinct CDR3 sequences, roughly 8.4% of which are singletons. Source material: synovial fluid, either unsorted or a sorted T cell fraction (not recorded which). These receptors were collected from a male donor with ankylosing spondylitis.

This clonotype was observed a handful of times. V usage is TRBV5-1 and J usage is TRBJ2-3, with a possible D match to TRBD2 (6 bases). The CDR3 length is 14 residues. Germline V gene sequence: CDR1 SGHRS, CDR2 YFSETQ. The ends were cut back, 4 bases at V and 2 bases at J, with 11 bases in the middle. CDR3: CASSQAGYTDTQYF. For the CDR3, the DNA is TGCGCCAGCAGCCAGGCGGGGTACACAGATACGCAGTATTTT.

This clonotype was detected many times. The V call is TRBV28, the J call TRBJ1-2; the match to TRBD1 covers 8 bases. The CDR3 contains 14 residues. Trimming removed 2 bases from V and 7 bases from J; junction bases left unmatched: 6. Germline V lookup: CDR1 MDHEN, CDR2 SYDVKM. CDR3 amino acids: CASSLTGQVVGYTF. The CDR3, as DNA: TGTGCCAGCAGTTTAACGGGACAGGTGGTTGGCTACACCTTC.

This clonotype was counted ten times or more. The V and J genes are TRBV11-2 and TRBJ2-5, with 7 bases identical to TRBD2. Germline CDR1 is SGHAT and CDR2 is FQNNGV. V was clipped by 5 bases and J by 4 bases; unmatched bases: 10. This CDR3 has 15 amino acids. As DNA, the CDR3 is TGTGCCAGCAGCCCCTACCGGGGGGTGGGAGAGACCCAGTACTTC. This encodes CASSPYRGVGETQYF.

The table lists this clonotype with many counts. V is TRBV6-5 and J is TRBJ2-6; 10 bases map to TRBD1. Trimming at V came to 1 base and at J to 4 bases, leaving 4 bases not matched to a gene. The CDR3 has 17 residues. Germline V gene data show CDR1 as MNHEY and CDR2 as SVGAGI. CDR3 in amino acids: CASSYFGTGAGANVLTF. As DNA, the CDR3 is TGTGCCAGCAGTTACTTCGGGACAGGGGCAGGGGCCAACGTCCTGACTTTC.

In this sample, this clonotype turned up many times. The genes are TRBV28 and TRBJ2-3; 8 nucleotides match TRBD1. The junction had 8 bases not matched to a gene; V was cut back by 5 bases and J by 1 base. The CDR3 is 16 residues long. Germline CDR1 MDHEN, CDR2 SYDVKM. The CDR3 reads CASSARTGKRTDTQYF. DNA of the CDR3: TGTGCCAGCAGTGCACGGACAGGGAAGCGCACAGATACGCAGTATTTT.

This chain joins TRBV7-2 and TRBJ1-2, with TRBD1 as a possible D gene (6 bases). Trimming took off 5 bases at V and 5 bases at J, with 15 bases between the two ends. Germline V gene sequence: CDR1 SGHTA, CDR2 FQGNSA. This CDR3 has 14 amino acids. CDR3 in DNA: TGTGCCAGCAGCCCACAGGGATCCCCGTATGGCTACACCTTC. It yields the protein CASSPQGSPYGYTF.

This clonotype was counted only a few times. The rearrangement links TRBV28 to TRBJ1-4; weak D call: TRBD1 (6 bases). The CDR3 has 14 amino acids. Trimming shortened V by 8 bases and J by 6 bases, and 16 bases separated the two germline ends. The germline CDR1 and CDR2 sequences are MDHEN and SYDVKM. CDR3 loop: CASQQGGDDEKLFF. The DNA of the CDR3 is TGTGCCAGCCAACAGGGAGGGGATGATGAAAAACTGTTTTTT.

This clonotype came up many times. DNA for the CDR3: TGTGCCAGCAGTGAACAACCAGGGGCAGGTTCACCCCTCCACTTT. Translating gives CASSEQPGAGSPLHF. V gene TRBV6-1 combines with J gene TRBJ1-6, with D maybe TRBD1 (6 bases). Germline CDR1 reads MNHNS; CDR2 reads SASEGT. V was cut by 2 bases and J by 9 bases, with 14 bases left in between. This CDR3 has 15 amino acids.

The chain couples TRBV27 to TRBJ2-2; D remains ambiguous. V lost 7 bases and J 2 bases, leaving 8 bases between the germline ends. The CDR3 is made up of 13 amino acids. Germline-derived CDR1 and CDR2 are MNHEY and SMNVEV (reference sequence). The CDR3 DNA reads as TGTGCCAGCAAATTCACCAACACCGGGGAGCTGTTTTTT. Translating gives CASKFTNTGELFF.

This clonotype appeared many times. V usage is TRBV2 and J usage is TRBJ2-7; D ambiguous. Per germline, CDR1 SNHLY and CDR2 FYNNEI. V lost 2 bases and J 3 bases, leaving 11 bases between the germline ends. CDR3 size: 14 residues. The DNA of the CDR3 is TGTGCCAGCAGTGAAAACATTCGGATCTACGAGCAGTACTTC. Protein product: CASSENIRIYEQYF.

The gene calls are TRBV6-5 and TRBJ2-4, with 8 bases fitting TRBD1. The germline V gene encodes CDR1 MNHEY and CDR2 SVGAGI. The CDR3 has 16 residues. V lost 0 bases and J lost 7; bases outside the gene matches: 8. The CDR3 DNA follows: TGTGCCAGCAGTTACTCTTTTCAGGGGGCTACTAACATTCAGTACTTC. Its translation is CASSYSFQGATNIQYF.

The chain is built from TRBV2 and TRBJ2-2, with TRBD1 matching over 10 bases. This CDR3 has 16 amino acids. From germline, CDR1 is SNHLY and CDR2 FYNNEI. The V segment lost 5 bases and the J segment 7 bases; nucleotides outside the gene matches: 10. The CDR3: CASSTVGQGEGGELFF. DNA for the CDR3: TGTGCCAGCAGTACCGTTGGACAGGGGGAGGGCGGGGAGCTGTTTTTT.

Ten or more counts support this clonotype. The chain recombines TRBV5-1 with TRBJ1-4; D not resolved. Germline CDR1 and CDR2: SGHRS and YFSETQ. The germline V and J ends were trimmed by 5 bases and 2 bases, with 16 bases remaining between them. The CDR3 spans 16 residues. CDR3 region: CASRSTEGRTNEKLFF. CDR3 nucleotides: TGCGCCAGCAGGTCAACAGAAGGTCGTACTAATGAAAAACTGTTTTTT.

This clonotype was seen repeatedly, ten times or more. The chain carries TRBV4-2 and TRBJ2-1; 10 bases are a match to TRBD2. The CDR3 is 16 amino acids. The germline gives CDR1 LGHNA, CDR2 YNFKEQ. With V trimmed by 4 bases and J by 4 bases, 7 bases remained unmatched. The CDR3 spells CASSPNGLAVYNEQFF. CDR3 bases: TGTGCCAGCAGCCCAAACGGACTAGCGGTTTACAATGAGCAGTTCTTC.

This clonotype has at least ten counts. The chain is built from TRBV2 and TRBJ1-1, with D maybe TRBD1 (5 bases). Trimming took 5 bases from V and 7 from J, leaving 14 bases between them. There are 13 residues in the CDR3. The V gene's germline CDR1 is SNHLY and CDR2 FYNNEI. The CDR3 region is CASSPSGEYEAFF. CDR3 DNA sequence: TGTGCCAGCAGTCCTTCGGGGGAGTATGAAGCTTTCTTT.

This clonotype was counted at least ten times. The chain recombines TRBV7-9 with TRBJ2-1; D is unresolved. Germline V gene lookup returns CDR1 SEHNR and CDR2 FQNEAQ (reference sequence). The CDR3 is 11 amino acids. V was trimmed by 1 base and J by 9 bases, leaving 4 bases between them. In DNA, the CDR3 is TGTGCCAGCAGCTTAGGGGGTGAGCAGTTCTTC. It specifies CASSLGGEQFF.

The chain links TRBV5-1 to TRBJ1-4; D is possibly TRBD1 (5 bases). Trimming took off 3 bases at V and 7 bases at J, with 13 bases between the two ends. Germline values: CDR1 SGHRS, CDR2 YFSETQ. The CDR3 contains 14 residues. The CDR3 region is CASSSGTGAEKLFF. The CDR3 region has the DNA TGCGCCAGCAGCTCTGGGACGGGCGCTGAAAAACTGTTTTTT.

The V and J genes are TRBV11-1 and TRBJ2-3; D is uncertain. Trimming removed 2 bases at V and 3 bases at J, with 12 bases between. From germline, CDR1 is SGHAT and CDR2 FQDESV (reference sequence). The CDR3 loop spans 15 amino acids. CDR3 DNA sequence: TGTGCCAGCAGCTTAAACCCCGTGGGAACAGATACGCAGTATTTT. Translated: CASSLNPVGTDTQYF.

This clonotype was counted ten times or more. The chain combines TRBV9 with TRBJ1-6; 8 bases are shared with TRBD1. J gave up 7 bases and V 3 bases, and 6 bases lay outside the gene matches. The CDR3 has 15 residues. The germline V gene has CDR1 SGDLS and CDR2 YYNGEE. This CDR3 is CASSGNPGGNSPLHF. The CDR3 DNA follows: TGTGCCAGCAGCGGCAACCCAGGGGGCAATTCACCCCTCCACTTT.

This clonotype was detected ten times or more. CDR3 residues: CSARGAQGNTEAFF. The CDR3 bases are TGCAGTGCTAGAGGGGCGCAGGGGAACACTGAAGCTTTCTTT. The rearrangement joins TRBV20-1 to TRBJ1-1, with D possibly matching TRBD1 (5 bases). The CDR3 sequence is 14 residues long. CDR1 and CDR2 (germline): DFQATT, SNEGSKA (reference sequence). V was trimmed by 1 base and J by 1 base, leaving 10 bases between them.

This clonotype occurred many times. V usage is TRBV6-1 and J usage is TRBJ2-2; 10 bases map to TRBD2. CDR3 length equals 16 residues. With 6 bases clipped from V and 5 bases from J, the junction kept 9 bases outside the gene matches. Germline CDR1 reads MNHNS; CDR2 reads SASEGT. The CDR3 nucleotides read TGTGCCAGCAGACCCAGCGGGAGGGCCTGGACCGGGGAGCTGTTTTTT. Amino acid sequence: CASRPSGRAWTGELFF.